This TCR beta chain was captured in a study of T cell repertoires in cytomegalovirus infection. Study details: As its CMV epitopes, the study selected recently identified HLA-C-restricted and well-studied HLA-B-restricted targets.

V dropped 8 bases and J dropped 0; count of bases not matched to a gene: 6. Germline lookup yields CDR1 MDHEN and CDR2 SYDVKM. The CDR3 sequence is 15 residues long. This clonotype was counted many times. The target antigen is unknown. TCRdb fed the reads into MiXCR, producing one record per CDR3 protein. The repertoire consists of about 130,000 distinct CDR3 sequences, with around 32% occurring once and the leading ten covering 45% to 60%. The source was CD8+ T cells from cultured PBMCs, collected from culture after CMV antigen stimulation. This clonotype was obtained from a human donor in good health (CMV status not recorded). Some clones in this sample may be carry-over from other donors' samples. J is TRBJ1-4 and V is TRBV28, with 7 positions matching TRBD1. The chain's CDR3 is CASGTVITTNEKLFF. DNA for the CDR3: TGTGCCAGCGGGACAGTGATTACAACTAATGAAAAACTGTTTTTT.